This T cell receptor (beta chain) derives from a study of shared T cell receptors in the human thymus. CDR3 length: 16 amino acids. V was pared by 2 bases and J by 5 bases, with 5 bases of the junction left unmatched. The germline V gene encodes CDR1 MNHEY and CDR2 SVGAGI. Clones were sequenced by immunoSEQ multiplex PCR, and TCRdb holds only the in-frame ones, with some missing. This table holds roughly 410,000 clones, approximately 95% found once. This sequence originates from a human donor. The specimen was thymocytes. J is TRBJ2-2 and V is TRBV6-5, with 10 bases identical to TRBD1. The CDR3 protein is CASSYRDRGLTGELFF. Written as DNA, the CDR3 is TGTGCCAGCAGTTACCGGGACAGGGGCTTAACCGGGGAGCTGTTTTTT.